This TCR beta chain emerged from a study of technical replicates of blood from four donors. Sequencing was performed with immunoSEQ multiplex PCR; in TCRdb, only in-frame clones are kept and a portion is missing. The table lists 82,000 or so clones, over 95% of them singletons. The trim removed 6 bases at V and 3 bases at J, leaving 9 bases unmatched. This CDR3 is 15 amino acids long. Germline V gives CDR1 KGHSH, CDR2 LQKENI. This rearrangement joins TRBV18 to TRBJ2-7; 9 nucleotides agree with TRBD1. Material: T cells isolated from PBMCs. The TCR sequence derives from a human donor in good health. CDR3 sequence reads: CASSSGRDRVYEQYF. The CDR3 bases are TGTGCCAGCTCTTCTGGAAGGGACAGGGTCTACGAGCAGTACTTC.